This entry lists 18 T cell receptor beta chains sequenced from one sample in a study of CD8 T cells in Susac syndrome. Reverse transcription of roughly 0.45 to 1 ug RNA was carried out with random hexamers. MiXCR, applied by TCRdb to the immunoSEQ multiplex PCR reads, yields one record per CDR3 protein. The table records 120,000 to 150,000 distinct CDR3 sequences, 85% to 95% of them present only once. Specimen: CD4+ T cells from PBMCs. The receptors here all came from a human donor with multiple sclerosis.

The V and J genes are TRBV5-6 and TRBJ1-2; D possibly corresponds to TRBD1 (5 bases). V shed 3 bases and J shed 0 bases, with 9 bases lying between them. The CDR3 is 14 amino acids. CDR1 and CDR2 from the germline V gene are SGHDT and YYEEEE. The CDR3: CASSYRTPNYGYTF. As DNA, the CDR3 is TGTGCCAGCAGCTACCGGACACCTAACTATGGCTACACCTTC.

The gene calls are TRBV4-1 and TRBJ2-6, with a tentative D call TRBD1 (6 bases). With 4 bases removed from V and 4 bases from J, the gap between germline ends came to 17 bases. The germline gives CDR1 MGHRA, CDR2 YSYEKL. The CDR3 spans 17 residues. This CDR3 reads CASSPTGSTRGANVLTF. In DNA form, the CDR3 reads TGCGCCAGCAGCCCCACAGGGTCCACGAGAGGGGCCAACGTCCTGACTTTC.

The chain combines TRBV7-9 with TRBJ2-7; possibly TRBD2 for D (5 bases). The CDR3 length is 14 residues. Looked up from germline, CDR1 is SEHNR and CDR2 is FQNEAQ (reference sequence). Trimming shortened V by 1 base and J by 6 bases, and 13 bases separated the two germline ends. The chain's CDR3 is CASSLGPGAGEQYF. DNA for the CDR3: TGTGCCAGCAGCTTAGGCCCAGGTGCGGGCGAGCAGTACTTC.

The chain uses TRBV7-9 and TRBJ2-7; D perhaps matches TRBD1 (6 bases). The CDR3 loop spans 14 amino acids. The V gene lost 3 bases and the J gene lost 0 bases, with 9 bases spanning the gap. Germline CDR1 is SEHNR and CDR2 is FQNEAQ (reference sequence). The CDR3 protein is CASSFGQPSYEQYF. CDR3 DNA sequence: TGTGCCAGCAGCTTCGGACAGCCCTCCTACGAGCAGTACTTC.

The table lists this clonotype with a count of one. This rearrangement joins TRBV20-1 to TRBJ2-4; 13 bases agree with TRBD2. This CDR3 has 15 residues. Germline V gene lookup returns CDR1 DFQATT and CDR2 SNEGSKA (reference sequence). Trimming removed 6 bases from V and 7 bases from J; junction bases left unmatched: 9. As DNA, the CDR3 is TGCAGTGCCCCTCCCGGACTAGCGGGAGATAACATTCAGTACTTC. As protein: CSAPPGLAGDNIQYF.

The J gene is TRBJ2-7, the V gene TRBV4-1, with D unclear. Germline loops: CDR1 MGHRA, CDR2 YSYEKL. V was clipped by 0 bases and J by 13 bases, with 19 bases between them. The CDR3 has 14 amino acids. The CDR3, as DNA: TGCGCCAGCAGCCAAGAAGTCGGCTCCGGGCCTCTTTACTTC. Protein sequence: CASSQEVGSGPLYF.

CDR3: CASSRQGFTGELFF. The CDR3 nucleotides read TGTGCCAGCAGCCGACAGGGATTCACCGGGGAGCTGTTTTTT. This sequence joins TRBV14 and TRBJ2-2, with 7 nucleotides matching TRBD1. Germline V lookup: CDR1 SGHDN, CDR2 FVKESK. J gave up 4 bases and V 4 bases, and 3 bases lay outside the gene matches. This CDR3 is 14 amino acids long.

This chain joins TRBV6-6 and TRBJ2-7, with 9 bases identical to TRBD2. Trimming took 10 bases from V and 2 from J; bases not matched to a gene: 6. The CDR3 loop spans 13 amino acids. Per the germline V gene, CDR1 is MNHNY and CDR2 is SVGAGI (reference sequence). In DNA form, the CDR3 reads TGTGCCACCGGGGCGGGGGGGCCCTACGAGCAGTACTTC. The encoded protein is CATGAGGPYEQYF.

The chain carries TRBV28 and TRBJ2-5, with TRBD2 matching over 10 bases. Losses at the gene ends were 6 bases for V and 0 bases for J; bases not matched to a gene: 4. Germline V gene sequence: CDR1 MDHEN, CDR2 SYDVKM. This CDR3 has 15 residues. In DNA form, the CDR3 reads TGTGCCAGCAGCCTTGGACTAGCGGACCAAGAGACCCAGTACTTC. This translates into CASSLGLADQETQYF.

This rearrangement joins TRBV5-4 to TRBJ2-3, with 13 bases that match TRBD2. The length of the CDR3 is 16 residues. Germline CDR1 and CDR2: SGHNT and YYREEE (reference sequence). The V gene end was trimmed by 4 bases and the J gene end by 0 bases; junction bases not matched to a gene: 2. CDR3 DNA sequence: TGTGCCAGCAGCGGGGGACTAGCGGGGAGCACAGATACGCAGTATTTT. This encodes CASSGGLAGSTDTQYF.

The rearrangement uses TRBV12-3 or TRBV12-4 and TRBJ2-3; possibly TRBD2 for D (5 bases). The V end lost 2 bases, the J end lost 1 base, and 13 bases lay between the germline ends. The CDR3 is made up of 16 amino acids. The CDR3, as DNA: TGTGCCAGCAGTTTATCGGGCGTGGAGGGCACAGATACGCAGTATTTT. This gives the protein CASSLSGVEGTDTQYF.

This sequence joins TRBV19 and TRBJ2-1; 11 bases are shared with TRBD2. After removal of 5 bases from V and 2 bases from J, the junction contained 5 bases not matched to a gene. The CDR3 loop spans 16 amino acids. Per germline, CDR1 LNHDA and CDR2 SQIVND (reference sequence). The CDR3 loop is CASSQGTSGTYNEQFF. CDR3 DNA: TGTGCCAGTAGTCAAGGGACTAGCGGAACCTACAATGAGCAGTTCTTC. Filled out from reference TRBV19 and TRBJ2-1, the complete variable domain reads DGGITQSPKYLFRKEGQNVTLSCEQNLNHDAMYWYRQDPGQGLRLIYYSQIVNDFQKGDIAEGYSVSREKKESFPLTVTSAQKNPTAFYLCASSQGTSGTYNEQFFGPGTRLTVL.

The gene calls are TRBV9 and TRBJ1-2; no definite D call. Germline V gives CDR1 SGDLS, CDR2 YYNGEE. V dropped 3 bases and J dropped 0 bases, with 12 bases sitting between them. CDR3 length equals 15 residues. Here the CDR3 DNA reads TGTGCCAGCAGCGGTACCTTACAAGCTAACTATGGCTACACCTTC. This sequence encodes CASSGTLQANYGYTF.

The chain joins TRBV12-3 or TRBV12-4 to TRBJ2-7; TRBD2 matches at 7 bases. The V segment lost 3 bases and the J segment 1 base; nucleotides outside the gene matches: 15. The CDR3 has 18 amino acids. The CDR3 sequence is CASSFRDPLGGGSYEQYF. For the CDR3, the DNA is TGTGCCAGCAGTTTCCGCGACCCTCTTGGGGGGGGATCCTACGAGCAGTACTTC.

The chain uses TRBV12-3 or TRBV12-4 and TRBJ1-2; 7 nucleotides match TRBD1. The CDR3 runs to 14 residues. V shed 5 bases, J shed 8 bases, and the junction held 11 bases outside the gene matches. CDR3 DNA: TGTGCCAGCAGTCCGCTAGACAGGGTCGGCGGCTACACCTTC. Translated: CASSPLDRVGGYTF.

The rearrangement links TRBV6-6 to TRBJ2-1; 8 nucleotides match TRBD1. This CDR3 region has 14 residues. With V trimmed by 0 bases and J by 7 bases, 2 bases remained unmatched. The germline V gene has CDR1 MNHNY and CDR2 SVGAGI (reference sequence). The CDR3 DNA is TGTGCCAGCAGTTACTCGACAGGGGTTAATGAGCAGTTCTTC. Translating gives CASSYSTGVNEQFF.

This clonotype appeared once. CDR3 DNA sequence: TGTGCTTCCTCGAGGGGGGCCGGAGATGGCTACACCTTC. Translating it yields CASSRGAGDGYTF. V usage is TRBV30 and J usage is TRBJ1-2; TRBD1 might be the D (6 bases). The germline gives CDR1 GTSNPN, CDR2 SVGIG (reference sequence). The CDR3 extends over 13 amino acids. Full variable domain (rest looked up from reference TRBV30 and TRBJ1-2): SQTIHQWPATLVQPVGSPLSLECTVEGTSNPNLYWYRQAAGRGLQLLFYSVGIGQISSEVPQNLSASRPQDRQFILSSKKLLLSDSGFYLCASSRGAGDGYTFGSGTRLTVV.

The chain uses TRBV3-1 and TRBJ1-5; D remains ambiguous. Germline values: CDR1 LGHDT, CDR2 YNNKEL (reference sequence). Trimming removed 4 bases at V and 2 bases at J, with 15 bases between. This CDR3 has 16 amino acids. Here the CDR3 DNA reads TGTGCCAGCAGCCCGGAACCCACGGGAGGCAATCAGCCCCAGCATTTT. Translated: CASSPEPTGGNQPQHF.